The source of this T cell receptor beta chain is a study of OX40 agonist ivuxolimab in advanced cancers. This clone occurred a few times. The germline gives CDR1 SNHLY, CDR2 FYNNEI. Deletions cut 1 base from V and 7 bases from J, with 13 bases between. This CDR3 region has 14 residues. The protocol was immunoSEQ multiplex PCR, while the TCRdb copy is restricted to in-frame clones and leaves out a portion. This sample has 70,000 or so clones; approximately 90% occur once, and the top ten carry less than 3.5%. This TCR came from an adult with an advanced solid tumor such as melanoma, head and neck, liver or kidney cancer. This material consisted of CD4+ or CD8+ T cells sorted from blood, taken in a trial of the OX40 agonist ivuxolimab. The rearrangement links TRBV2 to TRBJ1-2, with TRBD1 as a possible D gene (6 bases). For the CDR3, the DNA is TGTGCCAGCAGTGAAGTCCAGGGGCGTACTGGCTACACCTTC. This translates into CASSEVQGRTGYTF.